The 30 T cell receptor beta chains below all came from one sample that was sequenced in a study of T cell responses to AZD1222 COVID-19 vaccine. Clones were sequenced by immunoSEQ multiplex PCR, and TCRdb holds only the in-frame ones, with some missing. The sample contains fewer than 200,000 clones, around 94% of which appear only once. The material sequenced was peripheral blood, taken 28 days after the second dose of the MenACWY control vaccine. These receptors all stem from an adult who received the MenACWY meningococcal vaccine as a control.

V is TRBV6-5 and J is TRBJ1-2; D not certain. Between the trimmed V and J ends, which lost 0 bases and 4 bases, there was a span of 6 bases. This CDR3 spans 13 amino acids. The germline V gene has CDR1 MNHEY and CDR2 SVGAGI. This CDR3 is CASSYSPAYGYTF. The CDR3 DNA reads TGTGCCAGCAGTTACTCGCCAGCCTATGGCTACACCTTC.

The chain couples TRBV10-3 to TRBJ1-6; 7 bases are a match to TRBD1. This CDR3 is built from 16 residues. CDR1 and CDR2 from the germline V gene are ENHRY and SYGVKD. The ends lost 3 bases at V and 9 bases at J; junction bases unmatched: 11. The CDR3: CAISDSPDRVGSPLHF. CDR3 bases: TGTGCCATCAGTGACTCCCCAGACAGGGTTGGTTCACCCCTCCACTTT.

The J gene is TRBJ2-1, the V gene TRBV28; D possibly matches TRBD1 or TRBD2 (5 bases each). Between the trimmed V and J ends, which lost 6 bases and 11 bases, there was a span of 14 bases. This CDR3 has 12 amino acids. The V gene's germline CDR1 is MDHEN and CDR2 SYDVKM. The CDR3 reads CASRRGRTKQFF. The CDR3 DNA sequence: TGTGCCAGCAGGAGGGGACGGACCAAGCAGTTCTTC. Supplemented by reference TRBV28 and TRBJ2-1, the full variable domain reads DVKVTQSSRYLVKRTGEKVFLECVQDMDHENMFWYRQDPGLGLRLIYFSYDVKMKEKGDIPEGYSVSREKKERFSLILESASTNQTSMYLCASRRGRTKQFFGPGTRLTVL.

The CDR3 DNA sequence: TGTGCCAGCAGTGAAGATAGCGGGAGGGCCACAGATACGCAGTATTTT. Translating gives CASSEDSGRATDTQYF. The chain joins TRBV6-1 to TRBJ2-3; 11 nucleotides agree with TRBD2. Germline V CDR1 and CDR2: MNHNS, SASEGT. With 1 base clipped from V and 2 bases from J, the junction kept 2 bases outside the gene matches. The CDR3 is 16 residues long.

This chain uses TRBV7-2 with TRBJ2-7; D unresolved. CDR1 is SGHTA and CDR2 is FQGNSA in the germline V gene. The CDR3 is made up of 13 amino acids. The V end lost 8 bases, the J end lost 7 bases, and 18 bases lay between the germline ends. The DNA of the CDR3 is TGTGCCAGCGGACGGACCGCCCAAGGGGAGCAGTACTTC. Its protein product is CASGRTAQGEQYF.

The chain combines TRBV27 with TRBJ2-3, with 10 bases matching TRBD2. Looked up from germline, CDR1 is MNHEY and CDR2 is SMNVEV (reference sequence). The V segment lost 4 bases and the J segment 7 bases; nucleotides outside the gene matches: 8. The CDR3 has 15 amino acids. The CDR3: CASSSLAGVENTQYF. The CDR3 DNA follows: TGTGCCAGCAGTTCCCTAGCGGGAGTAGAAAATACGCAGTATTTT.

The chain combines TRBV19 with TRBJ1-2; TRBD1 matches 9 bases. Germline values: CDR1 LNHDA, CDR2 SQIVND (reference sequence). This CDR3 is 15 amino acids long. The ends lost 6 bases at V and 7 bases at J; junction bases unmatched: 12. CDR3 protein: CASRPRTGATGGYTF. The CDR3 bases are TGTGCCAGTAGACCGAGGACAGGGGCAACTGGTGGCTACACCTTC.

V is TRBV2 and J is TRBJ2-7; 9 nucleotides align to TRBD1. The CDR3 extends over 14 amino acids. Germline-derived CDR1 and CDR2 are SNHLY and FYNNEI. With 5 bases clipped from V and 4 bases from J, the junction kept 6 bases outside the gene matches. The CDR3 reads CASSKRTGAYEQYF. Written as DNA, the CDR3 is TGTGCCAGCAGTAAGAGGACAGGGGCTTACGAGCAGTACTTC.

This chain links TRBV4-3 with TRBJ2-7, with 7 bases that match TRBD1. The ends lost 3 bases at V and 12 bases at J; junction bases unmatched: 20. The germline V gene has CDR1 LGHNA and CDR2 YSLEER. This CDR3 region has 16 residues. Here the CDR3 reads CASSQTTRGRGFSMYF. CDR3 DNA: TGCGCCAGCAGCCAGACTACAAGGGGGCGTGGATTTAGCATGTACTTC.

This clone was detected once. The chain combines TRBV7-9 with TRBJ2-3; 8 positions agree with TRBD2. Trimming took 6 bases from V and 2 from J; bases not matched to a gene: 7. The CDR3 is 15 amino acids. The germline V gene encodes CDR1 SEHNR and CDR2 FQNEAQ (reference sequence). The CDR3: CASRGREGLTDTQYF. The CDR3 nucleotides are TGTGCCAGCAGGGGTCGGGAGGGCCTCACAGATACGCAGTATTTT.

This CDR3 is CAWSPGLAGFTDTQYF. The CDR3 DNA is TGTGCCTGGAGTCCAGGACTAGCGGGATTCACAGATACGCAGTATTTT. This chain joins TRBV30 and TRBJ2-3; TRBD2 matches 12 bases. CDR1 is GTSNPN, CDR2 SVGIG, per germline (reference sequence). The CDR3 sequence is 16 residues long. The junction had 5 bases not matched to a gene; V was cut back by 2 bases and J by 2 bases.

The J gene is TRBJ1-3, the V gene TRBV5-1; 7 positions match TRBD1. Germline-derived CDR1 and CDR2 are SGHRS and YFSETQ. V lost 4 bases and J lost 0; bases outside the gene matches: 13. The CDR3 contains 18 residues. CDR3 region: CASSLWPSGQASGNTIYF. CDR3 sequence (DNA): TGCGCCAGCAGCCTGTGGCCCTCCGGACAGGCCTCTGGAAACACCATATATTTT.

The chain combines TRBV25-1 with TRBJ2-7, with D possibly matching TRBD2 (7 bases). From germline, CDR1 is MGHDK and CDR2 SYGVNS. V lost 11 bases to trimming and J lost 7 bases, with 24 bases between them. CDR3 length equals 14 residues. CDR3 bases: TGTGCCTCCACCGGGACGGGGGGTCAGGGGGAGCAGTACTTC. Amino acids: CASTGTGGQGEQYF.

The chain recombines TRBV7-3 with TRBJ2-1; TRBD2 aligns across 7 bases. There are 16 residues in the CDR3. With V trimmed by 5 bases and J by 4 bases, 11 bases remained unmatched. CDR1 and CDR2 (germline): SGHTA, FQGTGA. CDR3 amino acids: CASSPNGEGLYNEQFF. As DNA, the CDR3 is TGTGCCAGCAGCCCAAACGGGGAGGGCCTTTACAATGAGCAGTTCTTC.

The chain uses TRBV6-4 and TRBJ2-1; TRBD2 aligns across 9 bases. With 4 bases clipped from V and 3 bases from J, the junction kept 13 bases outside the gene matches. CDR1 and CDR2 (germline): MRHNA, SNTAGT. The CDR3 has 18 amino acids. The CDR3 region is CASSASPAGGHFYNEQFF. In DNA, the CDR3 is TGTGCCAGCAGTGCTTCCCCAGCGGGAGGACACTTCTACAATGAGCAGTTCTTC.

V is TRBV28 and J is TRBJ2-3; 7 bases line up with TRBD2. Germline V CDR1 and CDR2: MDHEN, SYDVKM. This CDR3 spans 13 amino acids. Unmatched junction bases numbered 4, after V lost 7 bases and J lost 3 bases. CDR3 amino acids: CASNAGVTDTQYF. The CDR3 DNA reads as TGTGCCAGCAATGCGGGAGTAACAGATACGCAGTATTTT. Complete variable domain (other parts from reference TRBV28 and TRBJ2-3): DVKVTQSSRYLVKRTGEKVFLECVQDMDHENMFWYRQDPGLGLRLIYFSYDVKMKEKGDIPEGYSVSREKKERFSLILESASTNQTSMYLCASNAGVTDTQYFGPGTRLTVL.

The chain is built from TRBV29-1 and TRBJ2-3; 9 nucleotides align to TRBD2. V trimming: 6 bases; J trimming: 6 bases; junction bases outside the gene matches: 10. Germline CDR1 and CDR2: SQVTM and ANQGSEA. The CDR3 extends over 14 amino acids. CDR3 protein: CSVAGGSGSDTQYF. CDR3 DNA: TGCAGCGTCGCGGGAGGTAGCGGGAGCGATACGCAGTATTTT.

The chain employs TRBV6-5 and TRBJ1-1, with D tentatively TRBD1 (5 bases). With 4 bases removed from V and 5 bases from J, the gap between germline ends came to 14 bases. From germline, CDR1 is MNHEY and CDR2 SVGAGI. This CDR3 spans 14 amino acids. The CDR3 loop is CASSSRRGGTEAFF. CDR3 DNA sequence: TGTGCCAGCAGTTCCCGGAGGGGAGGAACTGAAGCTTTCTTT.

The CDR3 DNA follows: TGTGCCAGCAGTTATCAGGGGGCCGACTATGGCTACACCTTC. This encodes CASSYQGADYGYTF. This chain links TRBV6-5 with TRBJ1-2; 8 nucleotides align to TRBD1. Germline CDR1 and CDR2: MNHEY and SVGAGI. This CDR3 contains 14 residues. The J segment lost 3 bases and the V segment lost 3 bases, leaving 3 bases of the junction unmatched.

The chain uses TRBV24-1 and TRBJ2-5; TRBD2 is a possible D gene (6 bases). V lost 1 base, J lost 1 base, and 9 bases lay in between. This CDR3 is built from 15 residues. From germline, CDR1 is KGHDR and CDR2 SFDVKD. CDR3 DNA sequence: TGTGCCACCAGTGATTTTGTGGGAGGCCAAGAGACCCAGTACTTC. Translation gives CATSDFVGGQETQYF.

The V call is TRBV28, the J call TRBJ2-7, with 7 bases identical to TRBD1. Germline loops: CDR1 MDHEN, CDR2 SYDVKM. V gave up 6 bases and J gave up 6 bases; unmatched junction bases: 11. The CDR3 has 14 amino acids. CDR3 nucleotides: TGTGCCAGCAGCCCCGGACAGGCGAAGGGCGAGCAGTACTTC. Translating gives CASSPGQAKGEQYF.

The gene calls are TRBV2 and TRBJ2-7; 9 bases map to TRBD1. V lost 7 bases, J lost 1 base, and 8 bases stayed unmatched. Germline CDR1 SNHLY, CDR2 FYNNEI. The CDR3 is 15 amino acids. CDR3 nucleotide sequence: TGTGCCAGCATCAACCGGGACAGGGCGTCCTACGAGCAGTACTTC. Amino acid sequence: CASINRDRASYEQYF.

The V call is TRBV25-1, the J call TRBJ1-2; no reliable D call. Germline V lookup: CDR1 MGHDK, CDR2 SYGVNS. Trimming cost V 6 bases and J 5 bases, with 13 bases left between them. The CDR3 sequence is 13 residues long. The CDR3 spells CASRGGIGYGYTF. CDR3 DNA: TGTGCCAGCAGGGGAGGGATAGGGTATGGCTACACCTTC.

This clone was recorded a few times. The chain links TRBV9 to TRBJ2-1; D is possibly TRBD2 (6 bases). Germline V gives CDR1 SGDLS, CDR2 YYNGEE. The CDR3 is 15 amino acids. The CDR3 protein is CTSSSGVGSYNEQFF. CDR3 sequence (DNA): TGTACCTCTTCTTCGGGAGTTGGGTCCTACAATGAGCAGTTCTTC.

The chain couples TRBV28 to TRBJ1-5; TRBD1 is a possible D gene (5 bases). The CDR3 has 15 amino acids. Germline V gene lookup returns CDR1 MDHEN and CDR2 SYDVKM. Deletions cut 6 bases from V and 4 bases from J, with 16 bases between. The CDR3 nucleotides are TGTGCCAGCAGGGGGGGGAGGGTAAGGAATCAGCCCCAGCATTTT. This encodes CASRGGRVRNQPQHF.

The J gene is TRBJ2-7, the V gene TRBV6-5, with D tentatively TRBD2 (5 bases). In germline, CDR1 is MNHEY, CDR2 SVGAGI. The CDR3 is made up of 14 amino acids. V lost 7 bases and J 0 bases, leaving 13 bases between the germline ends. The CDR3: CASKERFSSYEQYF. DNA of the CDR3: TGTGCCAGCAAAGAGCGGTTCAGCTCCTACGAGCAGTACTTC.

The V call is TRBV6-4, the J call TRBJ2-3; D gene uncertain. Looked up from germline, CDR1 is MRHNA and CDR2 is SNTAGT. The CDR3 spans 13 residues. Trimming removed 3 bases from V and 9 bases from J, with 13 bases in between. The CDR3 coding sequence is TGTGCCAGCAGTGAAACCGTGTTAGACACGCAGTATTTT. Translated: CASSETVLDTQYF.

The chain couples TRBV18 to TRBJ2-5; D could derive from TRBD1 or TRBD2 (6 bases each). This CDR3 has 14 amino acids. Germline V lookup: CDR1 KGHSH, CDR2 LQKENI. The germline V and J ends were trimmed by 4 bases and 5 bases, with 14 bases remaining between them. CDR3 sequence: CASSLGGARETQYF. The CDR3 DNA is TGTGCCAGCTCACTCGGGGGCGCCCGGGAGACCCAGTACTTC.

The table lists this clone with a count of one. The J gene is TRBJ2-1, the V gene TRBV10-2; D call uncertain. Germline loops: CDR1 WSHSY, CDR2 SAAADI. The CDR3 runs to 13 residues. Between the trimmed V and J ends, which lost 0 bases and 13 bases, there was a span of 13 bases. The CDR3 spells CASSESTGSNQFF. For the CDR3, the DNA is TGCGCCAGCAGTGAGTCTACCGGATCTAACCAGTTCTTC.

The genes are TRBV6-2 or TRBV6-3 and TRBJ2-3; D is undetermined. V lost 2 bases and J 2 bases, leaving 14 bases between the germline ends. Germline lookup yields CDR1 MNHEY and CDR2 SVGEGT. The CDR3 contains 16 residues. The CDR3: CASSYRPGPLTDTQYF. CDR3 in DNA: TGTGCCAGCAGTTACCGTCCGGGCCCACTCACAGATACGCAGTATTTT.